These T cell receptor beta chains were read from a single sample in a study of shared clonotypes between healthy human individuals. Some clones are missing from TCRdb's copy, which holds only in-frame ones; the method was immunoSEQ multiplex PCR. The sample comprises 2 million to 2.5 million clones, 95% of which are singletons, and roughly 0.13% rests with the top ten. Sequences were obtained from naive CD4+ T cells sorted from blood. These receptors originate from a man aged 18 to 30 in good health. CDR3s include the opening cysteine and the closing phenylalanine or tryptophan. The D gene is left open where the match is weak. Clone size, where shown, is once, few, many, or a class for clones that have expanded.

TRBV2	TRBJ2-1	TRBD2	.	TGTGCCAGCAGTGAACTAGCGGGGGGTTACAATGAGCAGTTCTTC	CASSELAGGYNEQFF
TRBV9	TRBJ2-1	TRBD2	.	TGTGCCAGCAGCGCCCATAGGGACGGACCGGGACTAGCGGGACCTCAACGGGACAATGAGCAGTTCTTC	CASSAHRDGPGLAGPQRDNEQFF
TRBV10-2	TRBJ2-7	.	.	TGCGCCAGCAGTTACATAGATCGGGAGCAGTACTTC	CASSYIDREQYF
TRBV5-8	TRBJ2-5	.	.	TGTGCCAGCAGCTTGGCTACTGGGCAGATCCAGTACTTC	CASSLATGQIQYF
TRBV5-1	TRBJ1-4	.	.	TGCGCCAGCGCTCGGGGGGCAACTAATGAAAAACTGTTTTTT	CASARGATNEKLFF
TRBV9	TRBJ2-5	TRBD2	.	TGTGCCAGCAGCGTACGCGGACTAGCGGAAGAGACCCAGTACTTC	CASSVRGLAEETQYF
TRBV6-1	TRBJ1-5	.	.	TGTGCCAGCCATCAAACCCAAGGGGGGGAACAGCCCCAGCATTTT	CASHQTQGGEQPQHF
TRBV30	TRBJ1-1	.	once	TGTGCCTGGACCCCTAACAGGGAAGCTTTCTTT	CAWTPNREAFF
TRBV5-4	TRBJ2-1	.	.	TGTGCCAGCAGCTTGGGTGGGTACAATGAGCAGTTCTTC	CASSLGGYNEQFF
TRBV7-2	TRBJ2-1	TRBD1	.	TGTGCCAGCAGCAGGGACAGGGGGCGGGATGAGCAGTTCTTC	CASSRDRGRDEQFF
TRBV28	TRBJ1-2	.	.	TGTGCCAGCAGTTTCCCTCCCCAGGGCTTTAACTATGGCTACACCTTC	CASSFPPQGFNYGYTF
TRBV30	TRBJ1-1	.	.	TGTGCCTGGAGTGTACGACTCACCACGAACACTGAAGCTTTCTTT	CAWSVRLTTNTEAFF
TRBV30	TRBJ1-2	TRBD1	.	TGTGCCTGGAGGACAGGGCTCCCGGTGGGCTACACCTTC	CAWRTGLPVGYTF
TRBV2	TRBJ2-2	.	.	TGTGCCAGCAGCCCTATCTCTGTTACCGGGGAGCTGTTTTTT	CASSPISVTGELFF
TRBV5-1	TRBJ2-7	TRBD1	once	TGCGCCAGCAGCGCCGGGACAGGGTCCAACGAGCAGTACTTC	CASSAGTGSNEQYF
TRBV27	TRBJ1-6	.	.	TGTGCCAGCACCGGACTGGTTAATTCACCCCTCCACTTT	CASTGLVNSPLHF
TRBV14	TRBJ1-1	.	once	TGTGCCAGCAGCCAAAAGGTACACCCGAGGAACACTGAAGCTTTCTTT	CASSQKVHPRNTEAFF
TRBV29-1	TRBJ1-1	.	.	TGCAGCGTTGGGCCGGGGATGTACACTGAAGCTTTCTTT	CSVGPGMYTEAFF
TRBV10-3	TRBJ2-1	TRBD2	.	TGTGCCATCAGTGAGGGACTAGCCTCCTACAATGAGCAGTTCTTC	CAISEGLASYNEQFF
TRBV10-3	TRBJ2-7	TRBD2	few	TGTGCCATCAGCGTGACTAGCGGGAGGGCCTACGAGCAGTACTTC	CAISVTSGRAYEQYF
TRBV6-1	TRBJ1-1	.	.	TGTGCCAGCCTCCGCGGCGGTGGGATCAACACTGAAGCTTTCTTT	CASLRGGGINTEAFF
TRBV6-5	TRBJ1-1	.	.	TGTGCCAGCAGCCCAGCCCCACGTTACACTGAAGCTTTCTTT	CASSPAPRYTEAFF
TRBV7-2	TRBJ2-2	TRBD2	.	TGTGCCAGCAGCTTAGGATTTAGCGGGAGGCGGAACACCGGGGAGCTGTTTTTT	CASSLGFSGRRNTGELFF
TRBV10-1	TRBJ2-3	TRBD1	.	TGCGCCAGCAGGCCCGGGACAGGGGAATCAGATACGCAGTATTTT	CASRPGTGESDTQYF
TRBV28	TRBJ2-7	TRBD1	.	TGTGCCAGCAGTTTTCCTCCCCCACAGGGGGTCTACGAGCAGTACTTC	CASSFPPPQGVYEQYF
TRBV27	TRBJ2-2	TRBD2	.	TGTGCCAGCAGTGCTTATCGTGCGGGAGAGCGGGAGCTGTTTTTT	CASSAYRAGERELFF
TRBV11-2	TRBJ1-2	.	.	TGTGCCAGCAGCGCCTCGGTGGACGGCTACACCTTC	CASSASVDGYTF
TRBV7-9	TRBJ1-1	.	.	TGTGCCAGCAGCTTAGCGCCTAGCCAGGGCGGTATTGAAGCTTTCTTT	CASSLAPSQGGIEAFF
TRBV6-1	TRBJ1-5	.	once	TGTGCCAGCAGCCAGGATCAGCCCCAGCATTTT	CASSQDQPQHF
TRBV5-1	TRBJ1-2	.	.	TGCGCCAGCAGCTTGGATTACGGCTACACCTTC	CASSLDYGYTF
TRBV11-2	TRBJ2-7	.	.	TGTGCCAGCAGACAACGACAGAGCTCCTACGAGCAGTACTTC	CASRQRQSSYEQYF
TRBV4-1	TRBJ1-3	.	.	TGCGCCAGCAGCCAAGATACGGCGAACCTTGGAAACACCATATATTTT	CASSQDTANLGNTIYF
TRBV7-6	TRBJ1-3	.	.	TGTGCCAGCAGCTTAGCAGGAGCATCTGGAAACACCATATATTTT	CASSLAGASGNTIYF
TRBV13	TRBJ2-1	TRBD2	.	TGTGCCAGCAGCTTAGAGTTGGGAGCGGGGGGTTCCAATCAGCAGTTCTTC	CASSLELGAGGSNQQFF
TRBV7-9	TRBJ2-1	TRBD2	.	TGTGCCAGCAGCTCTGAACTAGCGGCCTACAATGAGCAGTTCTTC	CASSSELAAYNEQFF
TRBV4-1	TRBJ1-2	.	.	TGCGCCAGCAGCCGAGACATAGCTAACTATGGCTACACCTTC	CASSRDIANYGYTF
TRBV5-1	TRBJ2-3	.	.	TGCGCCAGCTGCCCGGGACGAGACGTTTCAGATACGCAGTATTTT	CASCPGRDVSDTQYF
TRBV10-3	TRBJ1-1	.	.	TGTGCCATCAGTGAGTCATGGGGGCTGGATGAAGCTTTCTTT	CAISESWGLDEAFF
TRBV6-6	TRBJ2-7	.	.	TGTGCCAGCAGCCGCTCAGGCCCCGGGGACGAGCAGTACTTC	CASSRSGPGDEQYF
TRBV7-2	TRBJ2-2	TRBD2	once	TGTGCCAGCAGCTTAGCTAGCGGGATCCCCGGGGAGCTGTTTTTT	CASSLASGIPGELFF
TRBV2	TRBJ2-5	TRBD2	.	TGTGCCAGCAGTAGGCTAGCGGGAGGCGAGACCCAGTACTTC	CASSRLAGGETQYF
TRBV5-1	TRBJ2-1	.	.	TGCGCCAGCAGCCTTTCAAACTACAATGAGCAGTTCTTC	CASSLSNYNEQFF
TRBV6-6	TRBJ2-7	TRBD1	.	TGTGCCAGCAGCGGCACGGGACAGGGTGGCTACGAGCAGTACTTC	CASSGTGQGGYEQYF
TRBV6-1	TRBJ2-1	TRBD1	.	TGTGCCATCCGACAGGGGGGGTACAATGAGCAGTTCTTC	CAIRQGGYNEQFF
TRBV19	TRBJ2-3	.	.	TGTGCCAGTAGTATAGGTGGGGGGCTTAGCACAGATACGCAGTATTTT	CASSIGGGLSTDTQYF
TRBV6-1	TRBJ1-5	.	.	TGTGCCAGCAGTGAAATCAATTTAGCGGTTCAGCCCCAGCATTTT	CASSEINLAVQPQHF
TRBV5-1	TRBJ2-1	.	.	TGCGCCAGCCGGGGCAATGAGCAGTTCTTC	CASRGNEQFF
TRBV5-1	TRBJ2-2	TRBD2	.	TGCGCCAGCAGCCCCCTAGCGGGAGGCGGGACCGGGGAGCTGTTTTTT	CASSPLAGGGTGELFF
TRBV30	TRBJ2-7	.	.	TGTGCCTGGGGTAGGACAGACGTCAGCTCCTACGAGCAGTACTTC	CAWGRTDVSSYEQYF
TRBV5-1	TRBJ2-5	.	.	TGCGCCAGCAGCGCCGCGACTTCCGGGGAGACCCAGTACTTC	CASSAATSGETQYF
TRBV11-3	TRBJ2-5	.	.	TGTGCCAGCGGGAGCTTTAGGGCCCAGTACTTC	CASGSFRAQYF
TRBV4-1	TRBJ2-5	.	once	TGCGCCAGCAGCCGAACAGGACAAGAGACCCAGTACTTC	CASSRTGQETQYF
TRBV27	TRBJ1-6	TRBD1	.	TGTGCCAGCAGCCGACAGGGATTGCATAATTCACCCCTCCACTTT	CASSRQGLHNSPLHF
TRBV5-1	TRBJ2-2	.	.	TGCGCCAGCAGCTGGGACTCTGGCTCCGGGGAGCTGTTTTTT	CASSWDSGSGELFF
TRBV5-1	TRBJ2-3	.	.	TGCGCCAGCAGCCCACCCCGGGACGCCCAAATAGATACGCAGTATTTT	CASSPPRDAQIDTQYF